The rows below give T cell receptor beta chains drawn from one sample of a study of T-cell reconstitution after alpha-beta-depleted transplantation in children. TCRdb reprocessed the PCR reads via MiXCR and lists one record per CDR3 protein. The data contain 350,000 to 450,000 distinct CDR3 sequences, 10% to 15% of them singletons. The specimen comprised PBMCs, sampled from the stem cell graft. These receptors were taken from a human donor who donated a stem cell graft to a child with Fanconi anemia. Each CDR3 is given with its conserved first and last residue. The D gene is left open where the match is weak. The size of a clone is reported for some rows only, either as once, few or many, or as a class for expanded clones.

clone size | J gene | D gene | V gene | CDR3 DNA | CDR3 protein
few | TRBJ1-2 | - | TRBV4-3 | TGCGCCAGCAGCCAAGATCCACGAGGTCATGGCTACACCTTC | CASSQDPRGHGYTF
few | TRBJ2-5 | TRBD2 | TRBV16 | TGTGCCAGCAGCCAATCTGCGGGAGGGGGCGAGACCCAGTACTTC | CASSQSAGGGETQYF
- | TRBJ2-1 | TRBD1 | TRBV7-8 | TGTGCCAGCAGCTTTGGGACAGGGAGTTTGGATGAGCAGTTCTTC | CASSFGTGSLDEQFF
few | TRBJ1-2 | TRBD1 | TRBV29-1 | TGCAGCGTCGGGACAGGTTCCTATGGCTACACCTTC | CSVGTGSYGYTF
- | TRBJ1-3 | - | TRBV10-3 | TGTGCCATCAGTGAGCAGCAACCGCAACCTGGAAACACCATATATTTT | CAISEQQPQPGNTIYF
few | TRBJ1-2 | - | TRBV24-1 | TGTGCCACCAGTGATTGGTCGGGGAGGGGCTACACCTTC | CATSDWSGRGYTF
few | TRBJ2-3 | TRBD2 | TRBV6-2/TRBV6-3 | TGTGCCAGCAGTTACACTAGCGAGAGCACAGATACGCAGTATTTT | CASSYTSESTDTQYF
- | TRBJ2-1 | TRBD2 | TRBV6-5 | TGTGCCAGCAGTTACGCACTAGCGGGGAATGAGCAGTTCTTC | CASSYALAGNEQFF
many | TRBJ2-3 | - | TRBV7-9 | TGTGCCAGCAGCTTAGGAGGGGCGGCAGATACGCAGTATTTT | CASSLGGAADTQYF
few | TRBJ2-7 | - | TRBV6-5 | TGTGCCAGCAGTTACTCTGGTCTAAGATACGTAAACGAGCAGTACTTC | CASSYSGLRYVNEQYF
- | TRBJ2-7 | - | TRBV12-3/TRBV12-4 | TGTGCCAGCAGTCCCGGTGGAGGGGCCTACGAGCAGTACTTC | CASSPGGGAYEQYF
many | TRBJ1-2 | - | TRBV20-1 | TGCAGTGCTAGAGAGAAGCGCGGCCAAGACAGGAGCTATGGCTACACCTTC | CSAREKRGQDRSYGYTF
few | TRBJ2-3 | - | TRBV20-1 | TGCAGTGCTAGAGATCAGCGGGGCACAGATACGCAGTATTTT | CSARDQRGTDTQYF
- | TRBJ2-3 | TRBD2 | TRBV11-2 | TGTGCCAGCAGCCGATCTCTAGCGGGGGGACCGCAGTATTTT | CASSRSLAGGPQYF
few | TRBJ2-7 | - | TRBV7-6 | TGTGCCAGCAGCTTAGGCAGCACAGGCCTCTACGAGCAGTACTTC | CASSLGSTGLYEQYF
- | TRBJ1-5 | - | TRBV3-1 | TGTGCCAGCAGTCAAACAGGGAAGGATCAGCCCCAGCATTTT | CASSQTGKDQPQHF
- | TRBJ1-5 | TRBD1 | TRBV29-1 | TGCAGCGTCTCCGGGACAGGGGGAGATCAGCCCCAGCATTTT | CSVSGTGGDQPQHF
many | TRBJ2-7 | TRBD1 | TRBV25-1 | TGTGCCAGCAGTGCGGGACAGGGCCCGATCTACGAGCAGTACTTC | CASSAGQGPIYEQYF
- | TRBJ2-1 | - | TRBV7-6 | TGTGCCAGCAGCTCCGGACGGAACACCTACAATGAGCAGTTCTTC | CASSSGRNTYNEQFF
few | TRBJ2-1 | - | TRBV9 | TGTGCCAGCAGCATTTATAGCAACAATGAGCAGTTCTTC | CASSIYSNNEQFF